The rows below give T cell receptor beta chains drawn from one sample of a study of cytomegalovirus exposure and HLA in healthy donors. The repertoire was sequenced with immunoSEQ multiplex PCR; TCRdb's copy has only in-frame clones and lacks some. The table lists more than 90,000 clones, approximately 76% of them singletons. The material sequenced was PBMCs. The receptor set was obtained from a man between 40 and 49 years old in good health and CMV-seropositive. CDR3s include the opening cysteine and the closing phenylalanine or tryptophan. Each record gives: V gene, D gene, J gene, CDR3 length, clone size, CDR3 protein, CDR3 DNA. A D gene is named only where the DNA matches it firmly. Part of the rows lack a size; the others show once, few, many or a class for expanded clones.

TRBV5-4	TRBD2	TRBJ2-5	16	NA	CASSAGLAGGMETQYF	TGTGCCAGCAGCGCAGGACTAGCGGGGGGGATGGAGACCCAGTACTTC
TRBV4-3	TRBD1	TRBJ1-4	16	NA	CASSQVTDRGSEKLFF	TGCGCCAGCAGCCAGGTTACCGACAGGGGGAGCGAAAAACTGTTTTTT
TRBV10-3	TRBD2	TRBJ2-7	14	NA	CAISETLAGYEQYF	TGTGCCATCAGTGAGACCCTAGCGGGCTACGAGCAGTACTTC
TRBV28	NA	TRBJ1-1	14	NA	CASSLGAGNTEAFF	TGTGCCAGCAGTTTGGGGGCGGGGAACACTGAAGCTTTCTTT
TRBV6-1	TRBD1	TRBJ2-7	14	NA	CASIADRGSWEQYF	TGTGCCAGCATTGCCGACAGGGGCTCATGGGAGCAGTACTTC
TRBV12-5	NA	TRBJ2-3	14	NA	CASNSGWGADTQYF	TGTGCTAGTAACAGCGGGTGGGGGGCAGATACGCAGTATTTT
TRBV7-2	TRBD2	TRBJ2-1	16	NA	CASSFLAGAEYNEQFF	TGTGCCAGCAGCTTCCTAGCGGGGGCGGAATACAATGAGCAGTTCTTC
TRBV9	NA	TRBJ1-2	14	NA	CASSVGGPNYGYTF	TGTGCCAGCAGCGTAGGGGGGCCGAACTATGGCTACACCTTC
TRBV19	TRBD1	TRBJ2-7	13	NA	CASSIGTAYEQYF	TGTGCCAGTAGTATTGGGACAGCCTACGAGCAGTACTTC
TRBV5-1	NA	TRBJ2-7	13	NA	CASSYAPTYEQYF	TGCGCCAGCAGCTATGCTCCTACCTACGAGCAGTACTTC
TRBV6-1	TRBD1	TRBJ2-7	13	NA	CASSKDRSYEQYF	TGTGCCAGCAGTAAGGACAGGTCCTACGAGCAGTACTTC
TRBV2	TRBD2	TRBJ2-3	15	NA	CASSGLAGYSDTQYF	TGTGCCAGCAGCGGACTAGCGGGATATTCAGATACGCAGTATTTT
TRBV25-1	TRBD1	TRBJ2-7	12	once	CASLDRSYEQYF	TGTGCCAGCTTGGACAGGTCCTACGAGCAGTACTTC
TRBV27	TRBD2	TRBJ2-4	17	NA	CASSSPPRGGAKNIQYF	TGTGCCAGCAGTTCCCCCCCTCGGGGGGGCGCGAAAAACATTCAGTACTTC
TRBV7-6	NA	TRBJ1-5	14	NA	CASSLSGGAQPQHF	TGTGCCAGCAGCTTATCGGGGGGGGCGCAGCCCCAGCATTTT
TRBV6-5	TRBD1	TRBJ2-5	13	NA	CASGRQGQETQYF	TGTGCCAGCGGTAGACAGGGCCAAGAGACCCAGTACTTC
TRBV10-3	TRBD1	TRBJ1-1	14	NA	CATATTGETTEAFF	TGTGCCACGGCGACGACAGGGGAAACCACTGAAGCTTTCTTT
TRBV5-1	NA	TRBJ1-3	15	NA	CASSLVAGSGNTIYF	TGCGCCAGCAGCTTGGTTGCGGGCTCTGGAAACACCATATATTTT
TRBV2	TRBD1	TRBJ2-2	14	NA	CASRAQGGGGELFF	TGTGCCAGCAGGGCACAGGGGGGAGGCGGGGAGCTGTTTTTT
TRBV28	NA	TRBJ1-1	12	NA	CASSLWQESPFF	TGTGCCAGCAGTTTATGGCAGGAAAGCCCTTTCTTT
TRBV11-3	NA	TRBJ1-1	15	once	CASSLIQPRNTEAFF	TGTGCCAGCAGCTTAATACAGCCGAGGAACACTGAAGCTTTCTTT
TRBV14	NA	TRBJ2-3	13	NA	CASSQGAGDTQYF	TGTGCCAGCAGCCAAGGAGCGGGAGATACGCAGTATTTT
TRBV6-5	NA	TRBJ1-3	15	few	CASRIDGISGNTIYF	TGTGCCAGCAGGATTGACGGGATCTCTGGAAACACCATATATTTT
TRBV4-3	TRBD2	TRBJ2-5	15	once	CASSPRLATQETQYF	TGCGCCAGCAGCCCCCGACTAGCGACACAAGAGACCCAGTACTTC
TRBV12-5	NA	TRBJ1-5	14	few	CASGRGASNQPQHF	TGTGCTAGTGGCCGCGGGGCTAGCAATCAGCCCCAGCATTTT
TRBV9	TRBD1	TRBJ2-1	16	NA	CASSVVGTGMGDEQFF	TGTGCCAGCAGCGTCGTTGGGACAGGGATGGGGGATGAGCAGTTCTTC
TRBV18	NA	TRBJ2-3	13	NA	CASSPSSTDTQYF	TGTGCCAGCTCACCTTCTAGCACAGATACGCAGTATTTT
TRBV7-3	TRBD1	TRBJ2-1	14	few	CASSLGTGSDEQFF	TGTGCCAGCAGCTTAGGGACAGGGAGCGATGAGCAGTTCTTC
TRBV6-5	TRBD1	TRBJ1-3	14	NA	CASRPGTAGNTIYF	TGTGCCAGCAGACCCGGGACAGCGGGAAACACCATATATTTT
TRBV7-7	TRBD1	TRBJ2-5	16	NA	CASSQGGDRVAETQYF	TGTGCTAGCAGCCAGGGCGGGGACAGGGTTGCGGAGACCCAGTACTTC
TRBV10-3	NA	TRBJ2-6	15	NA	CAISDGSSGANVLTF	TGTGCCATCAGTGACGGGAGCTCTGGGGCCAACGTCCTGACTTTC
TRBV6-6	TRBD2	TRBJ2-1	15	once	CASNRLAGPYNEQFF	TGTGCCAGCAACCGACTAGCGGGACCCTACAATGAGCAGTTCTTC
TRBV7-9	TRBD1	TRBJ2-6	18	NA	CASSPGQEVSSGANVLTF	TGTGCCAGCAGCCCGGGACAGGAGGTTAGCTCTGGGGCCAACGTCCTGACTTTC
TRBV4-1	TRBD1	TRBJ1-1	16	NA	CASSRWTGQRGTEAFF	TGCGCCAGCAGCCGATGGACAGGGCAAAGGGGCACTGAAGCTTTCTTT
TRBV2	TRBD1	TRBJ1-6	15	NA	CASSLDRVRNSPLHF	TGTGCCAGCAGTCTGGACAGGGTACGGAATTCACCCCTCCACTTT
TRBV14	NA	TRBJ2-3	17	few	CASSQDWSRGGTDTQYF	TGTGCCAGCAGCCAAGATTGGTCAAGGGGCGGCACAGATACGCAGTATTTT
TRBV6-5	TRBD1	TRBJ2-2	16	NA	CASSYLGQVYTGELFF	TGTGCCAGCAGTTACTTGGGACAGGTGTACACCGGGGAGCTGTTTTTT
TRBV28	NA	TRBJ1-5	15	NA	CASTLGGGEAQPQHF	TGTGCCAGCACCCTGGGGGGGGGCGAGGCTCAGCCCCAGCATTTT
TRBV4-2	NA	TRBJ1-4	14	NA	CASSLQGSNEKLFF	TGTGCCAGCAGCCTGCAGGGGTCTAATGAAAAACTGTTTTTT
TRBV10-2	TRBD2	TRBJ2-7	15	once	CASNDRTSGAYEQYF	TGCGCCAGCAACGATAGGACTAGCGGAGCCTACGAGCAGTACTTC
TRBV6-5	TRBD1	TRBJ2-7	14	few	CASRRDRGSYEQYF	TGTGCCAGCCGCCGGGACAGGGGTTCCTACGAGCAGTACTTC
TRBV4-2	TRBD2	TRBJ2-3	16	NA	CASSQGSGGGTDTQYF	TGTGCCAGCAGCCAAGGGAGCGGGGGGGGCACAGATACGCAGTATTTT
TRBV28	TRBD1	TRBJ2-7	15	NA	CASSFPRQGDYEQYF	TGTGCCAGCAGTTTTCCACGACAGGGCGATTACGAGCAGTACTTC
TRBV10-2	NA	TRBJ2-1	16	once	CASSGLDKDFTNEQFF	TGCGCCAGCAGTGGCTTAGACAAGGATTTTACTAATGAGCAGTTCTTC
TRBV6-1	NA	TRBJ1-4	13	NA	CASSGAGIEKLFF	TGTGCCAGCAGTGGGGCAGGGATTGAAAAACTGTTTTTT
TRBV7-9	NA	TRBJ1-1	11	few	CASSVTGEAFF	TGTGCCAGCAGCGTGACAGGTGAAGCTTTCTTT
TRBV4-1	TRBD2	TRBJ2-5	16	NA	CASSPGGVAGKREQYF	TGCGCCAGCAGCCCAGGCGGGGTAGCGGGAAAAAGAGAGCAGTACTTC
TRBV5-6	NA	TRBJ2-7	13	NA	CASSDRQRHEQYF	TGTGCCAGCAGCGACAGACAGAGACACGAGCAGTACTTC
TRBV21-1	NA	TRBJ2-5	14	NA	CASELRRVRETQYF	TGTGCCAGCGAGTTGAGGCGGGTTCGAGAGACCCAGTACTTC
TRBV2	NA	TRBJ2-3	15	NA	CASSQGLSSGDTQYF	TGTGCCAGCAGTCAGGGGCTTTCCAGTGGAGATACGCAGTATTTT